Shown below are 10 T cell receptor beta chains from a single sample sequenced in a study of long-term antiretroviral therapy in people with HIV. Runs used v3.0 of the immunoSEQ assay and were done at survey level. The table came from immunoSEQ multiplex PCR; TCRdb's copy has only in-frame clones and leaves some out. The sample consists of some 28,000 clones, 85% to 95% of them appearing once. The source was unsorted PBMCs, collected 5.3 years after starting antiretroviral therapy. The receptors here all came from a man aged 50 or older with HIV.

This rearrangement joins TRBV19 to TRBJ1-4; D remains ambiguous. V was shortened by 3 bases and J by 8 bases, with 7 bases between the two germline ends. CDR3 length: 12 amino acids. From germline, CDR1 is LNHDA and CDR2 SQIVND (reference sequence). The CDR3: CASSIPGEKLFF. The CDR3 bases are TGTGCCAGTAGTATCCCGGGGGAAAAACTGTTTTTT.

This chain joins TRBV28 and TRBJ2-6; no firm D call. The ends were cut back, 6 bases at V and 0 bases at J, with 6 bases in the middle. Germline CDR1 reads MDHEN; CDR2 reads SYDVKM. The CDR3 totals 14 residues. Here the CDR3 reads CASSQDSGANVLTF. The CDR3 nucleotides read TGTGCCAGCAGCCAAGACTCTGGGGCCAACGTCCTGACTTTC. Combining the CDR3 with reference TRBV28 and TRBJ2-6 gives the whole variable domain DVKVTQSSRYLVKRTGEKVFLECVQDMDHENMFWYRQDPGLGLRLIYFSYDVKMKEKGDIPEGYSVSREKKERFSLILESASTNQTSMYLCASSQDSGANVLTFGAGSRLTVL.

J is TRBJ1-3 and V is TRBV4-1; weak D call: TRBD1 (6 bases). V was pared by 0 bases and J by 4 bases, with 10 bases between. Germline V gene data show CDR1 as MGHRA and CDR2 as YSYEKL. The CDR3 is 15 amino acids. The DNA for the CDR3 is TGCGCCAGCAGCCAAGATGGTGGGACAGGAAACACCATATATTTT. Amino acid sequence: CASSQDGGTGNTIYF.

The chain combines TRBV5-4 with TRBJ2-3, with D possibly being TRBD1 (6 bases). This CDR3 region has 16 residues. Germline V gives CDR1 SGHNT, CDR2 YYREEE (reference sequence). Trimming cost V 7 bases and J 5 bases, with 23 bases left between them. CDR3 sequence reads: CASSSPGAKAGDTQYF. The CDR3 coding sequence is TGTGCCAGCTCCTCTCCAGGGGCAAAAGCAGGAGATACGCAGTATTTT.

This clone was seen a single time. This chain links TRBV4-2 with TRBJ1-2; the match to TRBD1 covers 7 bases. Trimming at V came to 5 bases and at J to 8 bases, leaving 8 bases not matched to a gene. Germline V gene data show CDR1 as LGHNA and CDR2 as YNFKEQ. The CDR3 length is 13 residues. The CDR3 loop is CASSYDRDKGYTF. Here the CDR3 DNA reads TGTGCCAGCAGCTACGACAGGGATAAAGGCTACACCTTC.

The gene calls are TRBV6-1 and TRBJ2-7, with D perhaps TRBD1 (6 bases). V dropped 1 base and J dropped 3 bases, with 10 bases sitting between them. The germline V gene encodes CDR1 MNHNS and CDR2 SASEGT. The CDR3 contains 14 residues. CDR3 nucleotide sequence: TGTGCCAGCAGTGAAGTACTGACAGGCTACGAGCAGTACTTC. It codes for CASSEVLTGYEQYF.

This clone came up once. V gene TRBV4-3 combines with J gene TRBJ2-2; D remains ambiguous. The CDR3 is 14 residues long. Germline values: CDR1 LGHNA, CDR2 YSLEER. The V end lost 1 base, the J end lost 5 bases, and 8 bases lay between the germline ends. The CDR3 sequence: CASSQARLTGELFF. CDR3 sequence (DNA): TGCGCCAGCAGCCAAGCTAGGTTAACCGGGGAGCTGTTTTTT.

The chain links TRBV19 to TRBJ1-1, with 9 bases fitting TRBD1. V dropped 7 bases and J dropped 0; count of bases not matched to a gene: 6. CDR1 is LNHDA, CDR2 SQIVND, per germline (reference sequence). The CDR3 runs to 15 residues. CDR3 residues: CASNLGTGMNTEAFF. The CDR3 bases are TGTGCCAGTAACCTGGGGACAGGGATGAACACTGAAGCTTTCTTT.

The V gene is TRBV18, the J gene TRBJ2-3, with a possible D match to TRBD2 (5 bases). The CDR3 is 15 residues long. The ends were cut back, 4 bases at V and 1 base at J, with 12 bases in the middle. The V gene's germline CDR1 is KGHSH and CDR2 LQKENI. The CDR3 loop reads CASSLLATGTDTQYF. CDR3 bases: TGTGCCAGCTCACTTCTAGCTACTGGCACAGATACGCAGTATTTT.

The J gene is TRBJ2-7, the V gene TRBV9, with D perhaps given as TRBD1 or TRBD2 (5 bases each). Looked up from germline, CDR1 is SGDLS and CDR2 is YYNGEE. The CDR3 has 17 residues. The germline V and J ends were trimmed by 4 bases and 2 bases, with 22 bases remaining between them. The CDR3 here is CASSREPNLRGTYEQYF. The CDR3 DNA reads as TGTGCCAGCAGCCGGGAACCGAACCTAAGGGGCACCTACGAGCAGTACTTC.